A selection of T cell receptor beta chains follows, all from one sample in a study of blood T cell repertoires in COVID-19. Produced via immunoSEQ multiplex PCR; TCRdb's table is partial and in-frame only. The table includes more than 300,000 clones, roughly 91% detected once. The sequenced sample consisted of PBMCs or T cells enriched from blood (not recorded which). Every receptor here comes from a woman younger than 35 who had recovered from COVID-19. Both conserved end residues are part of each CDR3. A D gene is named only where the DNA matches it firmly. Not every row has a clone size; where given, it reads once, few, many or a size class.

>-|-|TRBV12-3/TRBV12-4|TRBJ1-1
TGTGCCAGCAGTTGGAGGTCCCAGACTGAAGCTTTCTTT
CASSWRSQTEAFF
>-|-|TRBV5-6|TRBJ2-5
TGTGCCAGCAGCCCCCGAGGGGGAGAGACCCAGTACTTC
CASSPRGGETQYF
>TRBD1|-|TRBV20-1|TRBJ1-5
TGCAGTGCTAGTAGTCGGTTTGAGACAGGGAGTCAGCCCCAGCATTTT
CSASSRFETGSQPQHF
>-|-|TRBV18|TRBJ1-1
TGTGCCAGCTCACCTAAAAGGCGGTTGAACACTGAAGCTTTCTTT
CASSPKRRLNTEAFF
>-|-|TRBV11-2|TRBJ2-7
TGTGCCAGCAGCTTAGACCGGGACAACCCACTTTACTTC
CASSLDRDNPLYF
>-|-|TRBV5-1|TRBJ2-3
TGCGCCAGCAGCTTGGTGGGAGTCGGGGGGCCGGGCACAGATACGCAGTATTTT
CASSLVGVGGPGTDTQYF
>-|once|TRBV7-2|TRBJ1-5
TGTGCCAGCAGCTTATGGGAGAATCAGCCCCAGCATTTT
CASSLWENQPQHF
>TRBD2|-|TRBV4-1|TRBJ2-2
TGCGCCAGCAGCTCCGGGACTATGAACACCGGGGAGCTGTTTTTT
CASSSGTMNTGELFF
>TRBD1|few|TRBV29-1|TRBJ2-7
TGCAGCGGGAGAACCGGGACAGGTCTCAACGAGCAGTACTTC
CSGRTGTGLNEQYF
>TRBD2|once|TRBV18|TRBJ2-3
TGTGCCAGCTCATTGGGACTAGCGGGACCGCTCTCCCTCACAGATACGCAGTATTTT
CASSLGLAGPLSLTDTQYF
>-|-|TRBV7-9|TRBJ1-2
TGTGCCAGCAGCTTAGGGACAGCTACTAACTATGGCTACACCTTC
CASSLGTATNYGYTF
>TRBD2|once|TRBV5-1|TRBJ2-7
TGCGCCAGCAGCTTGGCGAGCGGGAACTCCTACGAGCAGTACTTC
CASSLASGNSYEQYF
>TRBD2|-|TRBV3-1/TRBV3-2|TRBJ2-5
TGTGCCAGCAGCCAACAAAGCGGGGGCGCGGAGACCCAGTACTTC
CASSQQSGGAETQYF
>TRBD1|-|TRBV6-4|TRBJ1-1
TGTGCCAGCAGTCCACTCGGGACAGCTCGACCTTTTGAAGCTTTCTTT
CASSPLGTARPFEAFF
>TRBD1|-|TRBV6-5|TRBJ2-1
TGTGCCAGCAGTTTCACAGGGGGCCGTGAGCAGTTCTTC
CASSFTGGREQFF
>-|-|TRBV5-1|TRBJ1-6
TGCGCCAGCAGCTTGGACAGGGTATATACTTCGGGGTCACCCCTCCACTTT
CASSLDRVYTSGSPLHF
>-|-|TRBV6-2/TRBV6-3|TRBJ2-2
TGTGCCAGCAGTTACATTGTCAGGGGCAAAGGCACCGGGGAGCTGTTTTTT
CASSYIVRGKGTGELFF
>-|-|TRBV18|TRBJ1-6
TGTGCCAGCTCATCGACTTCCAGCTCCTATAATTCACCCCTCCACTTT
CASSSTSSSYNSPLHF
>-|-|TRBV30|TRBJ2-7
TGTGCCTGGAATTCTCGGGGATCGAACGAGCAGTACTTC
CAWNSRGSNEQYF
>TRBD1|few|TRBV9|TRBJ1-5
TGTGCCAGCAGCGACGGGACAGGGATTAATCAGCCCCAGCATTTT
CASSDGTGINQPQHF
>-|-|TRBV24-1|TRBJ1-1
TGTGCCACCAGTGAGCCAGGGCGAGACACTGAAGCTTTCTTT
CATSEPGRDTEAFF
>TRBD1|-|TRBV27|TRBJ1-2
TGTGCCAGCAGTTTATCAGTGGACAGGGAATATGGCTACACCTTC
CASSLSVDREYGYTF
>TRBD1|-|TRBV7-9|TRBJ1-1
TGTGCCAGCAGCCGCGGACAGGTCCTCGCTGAAGCTTTCTTT
CASSRGQVLAEAFF
>TRBD1|-|TRBV5-4|TRBJ1-1
TGTGCCAGCAGGTTGGAATGGACAGGTCCCGAGACTGAAGCTTTCTTT
CASRLEWTGPETEAFF
>-|-|TRBV9|TRBJ1-1
TGTGCCAGCAGCCCACGGACGGGGGGCACTGAAGCTTTCTTT
CASSPRTGGTEAFF
>TRBD1|-|TRBV7-9|TRBJ1-4
TGTGCCAGCAGCTTAGCCATACAGGGGGCTGGTGAAAAACTGTTTTTT
CASSLAIQGAGEKLFF
>-|few|TRBV4-1|TRBJ2-2
TGCGCCAGCAGCCGGTTCGGGGAGTTGAACACCGGGGAGCTGTTTTTT
CASSRFGELNTGELFF
>-|few|TRBV2|TRBJ2-3
TGTGCCAGCAGCTACTCATCAGATACGCAGTATTTT
CASSYSSDTQYF
>-|-|TRBV9|TRBJ1-3
TGTGCCAGCAGCGTCACATCCACCGGGGTCCTCTCTGGAAACACCATATATTTT
CASSVTSTGVLSGNTIYF
>-|-|TRBV28|TRBJ1-6
TGTGCCAGCAGTGGGTCAGGGCGTAATTCACCCCTCCACTTT
CASSGSGRNSPLHF
>-|-|TRBV9|TRBJ1-1
TGTGCCAGCAGCGTAGCAACCAGTCCCCGTGAAGCTTTCTTT
CASSVATSPREAFF
>-|once|TRBV2|TRBJ1-5
TGTGCCAGTTCGGACAAAAATAGCAATCAGCCCCAGCATTTT
CASSDKNSNQPQHF
>-|-|TRBV11-2|TRBJ2-1
TGTGCCAGCAGCTTAGCACTTCCGGTAGGGAGAAGGTTCTTC
CASSLALPVGRRFF
>TRBD2|-|TRBV4-2|TRBJ2-3
TGTGCCAGCAGCCAAGACCTAGCCACCCGACTAGCATGGGGCACAGATACGCAGTATTTT
CASSQDLATRLAWGTDTQYF
>-|few|TRBV7-9|TRBJ1-6
TGTGCCGGGGAAGAGCCTGATAGCGCCTATAATTCACCCCTCCACTTT
CAGEEPDSAYNSPLHF
>TRBD1|-|TRBV3-1/TRBV3-2|TRBJ2-7
TGTGCCAGCAGACTTCCCCGTCCGTTGGGCAAGACAGGGGAAATTTGGCCAACGAGCACGGAAGTGTACTTC
CASRLPRPLGKTGEIWPTSTEVYF
>-|-|TRBV4-1|TRBJ1-2
TGCGCCAGCAGCCAACTGGGACACTCGAACTATGGCTACACCTTC
CASSQLGHSNYGYTF
>TRBD1|-|TRBV6-6|TRBJ2-2
TGTGCCAGCAGTTACCAGGGGGCAAATTCCGGGGAGCTGTTTTTT
CASSYQGANSGELFF
>-|-|TRBV30|TRBJ2-7
TGTGCCTGGAGCCCTCCCGGGGGTTACTCCTACGAGCAGTACTTC
CAWSPPGGYSYEQYF
>-|once|TRBV11-2|TRBJ1-3
TGTGCCAGCAGCTTATTATCGGACACCATATATTTT
CASSLLSDTIYF
>-|-|TRBV27|TRBJ2-7
TGTGCCAGCAGTTTATCCTTCCCAGGATGGGAGCAGTACTTC
CASSLSFPGWEQYF
>TRBD1|-|TRBV5-4|TRBJ1-4
TGTGCCAGCAGCTTCGACAGGGGAGCAAAACTGTTTTTT
CASSFDRGAKLFF
>TRBD1|-|TRBV27|TRBJ1-1
TGTGCCAGCAGCACTAACAGGGGGAACACTGAAGCTTTCTTT
CASSTNRGNTEAFF
>-|-|TRBV7-3|TRBJ2-1
TGTGCCAGCAGCTCGAGAGGTAATGAGCAGTTCTTC
CASSSRGNEQFF
>-|-|TRBV5-4|TRBJ1-2
TGTGCCAGCAGCTTGGGGACAGCCTATGGCTACACCTTC
CASSLGTAYGYTF
>-|-|TRBV6-1|TRBJ2-2
TGTGCCAGCAGTGAACAGCCGGGAACCGGGGAGCTGTTTTTT
CASSEQPGTGELFF
>TRBD2|-|TRBV28|TRBJ2-5
TGTGCCAGCAGTCCCGGTCTAGCGGGACCAGGGGAGACCCAGTACTTC
CASSPGLAGPGETQYF
>TRBD2|-|TRBV3-1/TRBV3-2|TRBJ2-3
TGTGCCAGCAGCCAAGCAAGCGGGGGGGCGGGAGATACGCAGTATTTT
CASSQASGGAGDTQYF
>TRBD1|-|TRBV7-2|TRBJ1-3
TGTGCCAGCAGCTTAGGGACAGGCCTCTCTGGAAACACCATATATTTT
CASSLGTGLSGNTIYF
>-|-|TRBV30|TRBJ1-2
TGTGCCTGGAGTGTTTCAGGCTTTAACTATGGCTACACCTTC
CAWSVSGFNYGYTF
>TRBD2|-|TRBV3-1/TRBV3-2|TRBJ2-1
TGTGCCAGCAGCAAAGGGACTAGCAATGAGCAGTTCTTC
CASSKGTSNEQFF
>TRBD1|-|TRBV5-6|TRBJ1-3
TGTGCCAGCAGCTTTGGAGTGACAGGGAGTACTGGAAACACCATATATTTT
CASSFGVTGSTGNTIYF
>-|-|TRBV7-2|TRBJ2-5
TGTGCCAGCAGCCCGCTTGGGCTCATTGAGACCCAGTACTTC
CASSPLGLIETQYF
>TRBD1|-|TRBV18|TRBJ1-5
TGTGCCAGCTCACGGGACAGGGAAGTGGGTCAGCCCCAGCATTTT
CASSRDREVGQPQHF
>TRBD2|-|TRBV6-2/TRBV6-3|TRBJ2-2
TGTGCCAGCAGCCGGGGGGGTAATACCGGGGAGCTGTTTTTT
CASSRGGNTGELFF
>-|-|TRBV9|TRBJ1-6
TGTGCCAGCAGCTCAGGGTACTCACCCCTCCACTTT
CASSSGYSPLHF
>TRBD1|once|TRBV24-1|TRBJ2-7
TGTGCCACCAGTGATCCCGGGACAGGGAGTATGCAGTACTTC
CATSDPGTGSMQYF
>-|-|TRBV15|TRBJ1-1
TGTGCCACCAGCAGAGATACGAAGGGGATGAACACTGAAGCTTTCTTT
CATSRDTKGMNTEAFF
>TRBD2|once|TRBV5-1|TRBJ2-5
TGCGCCAGCAGCTTTGGGACGACTAGCGGGAGGCAAGAGACCCAGTACTTC
CASSFGTTSGRQETQYF